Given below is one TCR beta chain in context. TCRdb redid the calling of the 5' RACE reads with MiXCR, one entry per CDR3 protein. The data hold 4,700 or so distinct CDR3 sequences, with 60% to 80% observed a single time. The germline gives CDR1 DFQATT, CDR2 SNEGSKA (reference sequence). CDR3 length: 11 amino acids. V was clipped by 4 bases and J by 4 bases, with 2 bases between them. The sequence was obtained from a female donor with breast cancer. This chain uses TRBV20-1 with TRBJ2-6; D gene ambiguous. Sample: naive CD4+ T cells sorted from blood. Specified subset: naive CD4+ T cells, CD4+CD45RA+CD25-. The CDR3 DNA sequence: TGCAGTGCTACCGGGGCCAACGTCCTGACTTTC. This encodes CSATGANVLTF.